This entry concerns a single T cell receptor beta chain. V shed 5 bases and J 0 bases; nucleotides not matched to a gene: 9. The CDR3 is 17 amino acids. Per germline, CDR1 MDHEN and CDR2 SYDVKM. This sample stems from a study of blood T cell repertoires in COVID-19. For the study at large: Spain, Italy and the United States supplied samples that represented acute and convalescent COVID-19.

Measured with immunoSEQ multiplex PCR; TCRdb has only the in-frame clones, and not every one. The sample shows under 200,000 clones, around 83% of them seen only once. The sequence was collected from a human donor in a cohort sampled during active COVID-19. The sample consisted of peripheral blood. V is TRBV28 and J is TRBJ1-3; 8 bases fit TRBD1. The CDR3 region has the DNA TGTGCCAGCAGTCCCAGGCAGGGGGCCTACTCTGGAAACACCATATATTTT. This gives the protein CASSPRQGAYSGNTIYF.